This TCR beta chain comes out of a study of shared clonotypes between healthy human individuals. In the study overall: Every donor yielded three CD4 naive, three CD4 memory, two CD8 naive and one CD8 memory plate.

Germline CDR1 is MNHNY and CDR2 is SVGAGI (reference sequence). There are 16 residues in the CDR3. Trimming removed 2 bases from V and 7 bases from J, with 18 bases in between. Genomic DNA from each subset was divided evenly over several immunoSEQ plates. Some clones are missing from TCRdb's copy, which holds only in-frame ones; the method was immunoSEQ multiplex PCR. The repertoire includes about 1 million clones, approximately 78% of them detected once, and about 0.52% sits in the top ten. Sequenced sample: memory CD4+ T cells from PBMCs. The subset denotes: CD45RA-negative fraction. This chain connects TRBV6-6 to TRBJ2-1; maybe TRBD2 (7 bases). This clonotype originated in a man between 18 and 29 years old in good health. Some clones in this sample may be carry-over from other donors' samples. Here the CDR3 DNA reads TGTGCCAGCAGTTACCCGGGGGGCGGGAGTGGAAATGAGCAGTTCTTC. This gives the protein CASSYPGGGSGNEQFF.